This T cell receptor (beta chain) was observed in a study of T cell responses to AZD1222 COVID-19 vaccine. Study-level points and caveats: White British donors predominated, females outnumbered males, and clonal diversity was possibly underestimated.

Profiling relied on immunoSEQ multiplex PCR, and the TCRdb table lists in-frame clones only, not all of them. The sample has 150,000 or so clones, approximately 90% seen once; the top ten hold around 0.98%. A remark on this clone: The antigen remains unidentified.

Second-dose intervals of approximately 4 or approximately 12 weeks were pooled. V was trimmed by 8 bases and J by 3 bases, leaving 14 bases between them. Germline CDR1 and CDR2: MNHEY and SVGAGI. This CDR3 region has 13 residues. This clonotype was obtained from an adult who received the AZD1222 COVID-19 vaccine. This specimen consisted of peripheral blood, obtained 28 days after the second AZD1222 dose. The chain uses TRBV6-5 and TRBJ2-7; no clear D gene. In DNA, the CDR3 is TGTGCCAGCGGGCTCTATGGGGTCTACGAGCAGTACTTC. It encodes CASGLYGVYEQYF.